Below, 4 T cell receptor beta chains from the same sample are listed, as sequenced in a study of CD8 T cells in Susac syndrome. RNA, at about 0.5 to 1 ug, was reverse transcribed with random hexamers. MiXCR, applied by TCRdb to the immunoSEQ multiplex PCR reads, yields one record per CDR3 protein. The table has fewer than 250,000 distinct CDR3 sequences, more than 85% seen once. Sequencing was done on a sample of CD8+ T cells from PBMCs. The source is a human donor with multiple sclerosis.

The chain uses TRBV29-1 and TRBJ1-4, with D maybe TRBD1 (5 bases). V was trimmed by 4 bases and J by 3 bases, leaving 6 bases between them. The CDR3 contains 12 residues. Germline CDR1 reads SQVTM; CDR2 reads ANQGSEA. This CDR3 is CSVGGSNEKLFF. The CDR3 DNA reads TGCAGCGTTGGGGGCTCTAATGAAAAACTGTTTTTT. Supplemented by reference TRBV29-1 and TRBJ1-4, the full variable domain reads SAVISQKPSRDICQRGTSLTIQCQVDSQVTMMFWYRQQPGQSLTLIATANQGSEATYESGFVIDKFPISRPNLTFSTLTVSNMSPEDSSIYLCSVGGSNEKLFFGSGTQLSVL.

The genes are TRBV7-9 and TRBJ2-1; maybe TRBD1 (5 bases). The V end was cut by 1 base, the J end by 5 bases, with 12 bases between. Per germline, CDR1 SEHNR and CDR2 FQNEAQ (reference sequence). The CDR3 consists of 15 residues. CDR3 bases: TGTGCCAGCAGCTTAGGCCAGGGTAGGGACAATGAGCAGTTCTTC. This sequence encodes CASSLGQGRDNEQFF.

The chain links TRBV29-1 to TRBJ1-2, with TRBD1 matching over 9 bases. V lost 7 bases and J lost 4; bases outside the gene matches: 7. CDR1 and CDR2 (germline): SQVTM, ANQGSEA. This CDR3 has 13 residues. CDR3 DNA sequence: TGCAGCGCCGAGGGACAGGGACTCTATGGCTACACCTTC. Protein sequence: CSAEGQGLYGYTF. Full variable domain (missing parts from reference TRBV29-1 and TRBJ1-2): SAVISQKPSRDICQRGTSLTIQCQVDSQVTMMFWYRQQPGQSLTLIATANQGSEATYESGFVIDKFPISRPNLTFSTLTVSNMSPEDSSIYLCSAEGQGLYGYTFGSGTRLTVV.

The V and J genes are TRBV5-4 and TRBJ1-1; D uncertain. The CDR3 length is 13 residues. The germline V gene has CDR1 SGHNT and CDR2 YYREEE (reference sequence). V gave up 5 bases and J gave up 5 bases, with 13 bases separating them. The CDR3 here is CASSLEVRTEAFF. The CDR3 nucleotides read TGTGCCAGCAGTCTGGAGGTAAGAACTGAAGCTTTCTTT.